This T cell receptor beta chain was obtained from a study of Graves' ophthalmopathy and Graves' hyperthyroidism. Overall study: Upon initial diagnosis and before any treatment, peripheral blood was collected. The study, taken as a whole, reports: Thyroid clonotypes that were expanded above 0.001 frequency mostly also appeared in blood. Ophthalmopathy versus stable hyperthyroidism: 13-signature model gave around 90% sensitivity, 75% to 82% specificity.

After removal of 5 bases from V and 9 bases from J, the junction contained 7 bases not matched to a gene. Germline CDR1 reads SGHVT; CDR2 reads SQSDAQ. The CDR3 runs 14 residues. The study excluded patients with other autoimmune diseases, uncontrolled infections, pregnancy or lactation. From RNA, the CDR3 regions of TCR beta chains were amplified and sequenced. The first round was an RT-PCR with HTBI primers, and the second round was a multiplex PCR. TCRdb re-called the multiplex PCR reads through MiXCR, storing one row per CDR3 protein. The sample has 650,000 to 800,000 distinct CDR3 sequences; more than 40% are singletons. Of note for this clonotype: Its specificity is not known.

The rearrangement joins TRBV7-4 to TRBJ1-6, with 7 bases identical to TRBD1. The sample was peripheral blood. The source is an adult man with Graves' ophthalmopathy. CDR3 in amino acids: CASSGTADSSPLHF. Written as DNA, the CDR3 is TGTGCCAGCAGCGGGACAGCAGATAGTTCACCCCTCCACTTT.